This T cell receptor (beta chain) is from a study of T-cell memory formation after mild COVID-19. V lost 1 base, J lost 8 bases, and 4 bases stayed unmatched. The CDR3 has 14 amino acids. Looked up from germline, CDR1 is SGHTA and CDR2 is FQGNSA. Each CDR3 protein gets one entry after TCRdb re-called the 5' RACE reads with MiXCR. The table lists more than 250,000 distinct CDR3 sequences, around 17% of them singletons, with roughly 23% in the top ten. This clonotype was detected a few times. The gene calls are TRBV7-2 and TRBJ2-3, with TRBD2 matching over 9 bases. This clonotype was obtained from a man younger than 35 who had mild COVID-19 (a few samples of this study predate the infection). Cell type and time point are not known. Sequenced sample: PBMCs or a T cell subset sorted from them (not recorded which). CDR3 residues: CASSLGLAGSTQYF. CDR3 nucleotides: TGTGCCAGCAGCTTAGGGCTAGCGGGATCTACGCAGTATTTT.